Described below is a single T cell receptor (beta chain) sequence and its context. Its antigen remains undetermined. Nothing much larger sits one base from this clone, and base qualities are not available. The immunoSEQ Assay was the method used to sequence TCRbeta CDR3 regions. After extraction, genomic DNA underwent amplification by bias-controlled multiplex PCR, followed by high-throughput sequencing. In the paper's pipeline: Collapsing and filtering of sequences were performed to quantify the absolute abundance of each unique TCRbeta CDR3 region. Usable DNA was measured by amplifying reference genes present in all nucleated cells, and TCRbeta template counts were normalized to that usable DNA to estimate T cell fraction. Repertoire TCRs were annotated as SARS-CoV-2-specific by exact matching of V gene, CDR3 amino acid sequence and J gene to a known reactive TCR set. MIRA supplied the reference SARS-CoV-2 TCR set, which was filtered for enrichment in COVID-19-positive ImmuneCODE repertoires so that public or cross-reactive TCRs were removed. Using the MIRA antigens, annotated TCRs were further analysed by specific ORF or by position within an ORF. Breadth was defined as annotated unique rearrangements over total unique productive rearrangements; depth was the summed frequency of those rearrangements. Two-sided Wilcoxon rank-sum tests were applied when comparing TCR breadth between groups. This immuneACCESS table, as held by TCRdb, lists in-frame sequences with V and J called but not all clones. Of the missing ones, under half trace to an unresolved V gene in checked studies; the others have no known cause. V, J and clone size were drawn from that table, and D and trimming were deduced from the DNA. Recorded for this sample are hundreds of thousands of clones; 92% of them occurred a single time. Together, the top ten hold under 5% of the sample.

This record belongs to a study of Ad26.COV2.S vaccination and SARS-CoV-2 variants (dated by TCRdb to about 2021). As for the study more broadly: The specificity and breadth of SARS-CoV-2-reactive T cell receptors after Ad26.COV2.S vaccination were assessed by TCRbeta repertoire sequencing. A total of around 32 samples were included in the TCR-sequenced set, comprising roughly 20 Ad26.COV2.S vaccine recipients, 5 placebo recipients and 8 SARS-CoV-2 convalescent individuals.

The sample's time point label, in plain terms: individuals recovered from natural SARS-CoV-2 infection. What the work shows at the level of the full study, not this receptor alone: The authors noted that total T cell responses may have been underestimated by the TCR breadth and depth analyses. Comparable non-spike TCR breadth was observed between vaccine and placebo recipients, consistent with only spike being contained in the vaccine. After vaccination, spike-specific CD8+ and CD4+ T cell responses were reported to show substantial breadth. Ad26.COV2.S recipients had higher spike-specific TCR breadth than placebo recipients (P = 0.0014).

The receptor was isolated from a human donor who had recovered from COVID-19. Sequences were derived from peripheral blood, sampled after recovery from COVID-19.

The DNA sequence is TGTGCCAGCAGCTTAGCCCTCTACAGGACTGACTACAATGAGCAGTTCTTC. It encodes CASSLALYRTDYNEQFF. The chain joins TRBV7-6 to TRBJ2-1; the D call could be TRBD1 or TRBD2, with each sharing 5 bases. V is cut by 0 bases and J by 3 bases, and the space between the germline ends is 15 bases. The CDR3 numbers 17 residues from cysteine through phenylalanine. The DNA shown is the 51-base CDR3, in frame from base 1. As encoded in the germline V gene, CDR1 is SGHVS while CDR2 is FNYEAQ. Supplemented by the reference TRBV7-6 and TRBJ2-1 proteins around the CDR3, the complete variable domain is GAGVSQSPRYKVTKRGQDVALRCDPISGHVSLYWYRQALGQGPEFLTYFNYEAQQDKSGLPNDRFSAERPEGSISTLTIQRTEQRDSAMYRCASSLALYRTDYNEQFFGPGTRLTVL.